Following are 20 T cell receptor beta chains from one sample sequenced in a study of blood T cell repertoires in COVID-19. The repertoire was sequenced with immunoSEQ multiplex PCR; TCRdb's copy has only in-frame clones and lacks some. The top ten hold about 8.7% of the sample, which has about 150,000 clones, 60% to 80% seen once. The sequenced sample was peripheral blood. These receptor sequences come from a man aged 45 to 65 with active or convalescent COVID-19.

This clone appeared once. V usage is TRBV29-1 and J usage is TRBJ1-1; D call uncertain. The CDR3 extends over 14 amino acids. Germline V gives CDR1 SQVTM, CDR2 ANQGSEA. The V end was cut by 0 bases, the J end by 7 bases, with 15 bases between. CDR3 residues: CSVEDWPGSDEAFF. As DNA, the CDR3 is TGCAGCGTTGAAGATTGGCCGGGGTCGGATGAAGCTTTCTTT.

This clone was seen more than once but under ten times. The chain employs TRBV28 and TRBJ1-3; tentatively, D is TRBD1 (5 bases). V shed 8 bases and J shed 6 bases, with 14 bases lying between them. CDR3 size: 13 residues. Germline V CDR1 and CDR2: MDHEN, SYDVKM. The CDR3 loop reads CASVRRGVNTIYF. CDR3 coding DNA: TGTGCCAGCGTCCGGAGGGGAGTAAACACCATATATTTT.

This sequence joins TRBV3-1 (or the pseudogene TRBV3-2) and TRBJ2-3; perhaps TRBD1 as D (6 bases). In germline, CDR1 is LGHDT, CDR2 YNNKEL (reference sequence). CDR3 length: 15 amino acids. Deletions cut 1 base from V and 1 base from J, with 9 bases between. In DNA form, the CDR3 reads TGTGCCAGCAGCCAAGTTCGACAGGGCACAGATACGCAGTATTTT. Translating it yields CASSQVRQGTDTQYF.

The chain uses TRBV29-1 and TRBJ2-1, with TRBD2 as a possible D gene (6 bases). V lost 7 bases, J lost 7 bases, and 11 bases lay in between. The length of the CDR3 is 11 residues. Looked up from germline, CDR1 is SQVTM and CDR2 is ANQGSEA. DNA of the CDR3: TGCAGCGCCGGGGCGGGAAATGAGCAGTTCTTC. Its translation is CSAGAGNEQFF.

The CDR3 region has the DNA TGTGCCAGCAGCGACAGGTTTTCCTACAATGAGCAGTTCTTC. Translation: CASSDRFSYNEQFF. The chain carries TRBV6-5 and TRBJ2-1; weak D call: TRBD1 (6 bases). CDR3 length equals 14 residues. V lost 6 bases and J lost 1, with 10 bases in between. The germline CDR1 and CDR2 sequences are MNHEY and SVGAGI.

The chain recombines TRBV5-1 with TRBJ1-1; D remains ambiguous. V lost 6 bases and J lost 1, with 10 bases in between. The germline CDR1 and CDR2 sequences are SGHRS and YFSETQ. This CDR3 has 13 residues. The CDR3, as DNA: TGCGCCAGCAACGTGGGCCCGAACACTGAAGCTTTCTTT. It is translated as CASNVGPNTEAFF.

J is TRBJ2-1 and V is TRBV27; 9 bases are shared with TRBD2. The CDR3 spans 17 residues. CDR1 is MNHEY and CDR2 is SMNVEV in the germline V gene (reference sequence). V was pared by 6 bases and J by 8 bases, with 17 bases of the junction left unmatched. The CDR3 is CASRRKDAGGARDEQFF. The DNA of the CDR3 is TGTGCCAGCAGGCGTAAGGACGCGGGAGGGGCAAGAGATGAGCAGTTCTTC.

This clone occurred many times. The chain uses TRBV6-5 and TRBJ2-7; tentative D call: TRBD1 (8 bases). This CDR3 region has 15 residues. Germline V gene sequence: CDR1 MNHEY, CDR2 SVGAGI. Trimming took off 7 bases at V and 5 bases at J, with 21 bases between the two ends. The chain's CDR3 is CASKRGGQGAHEQYF. CDR3 bases: TGTGCCAGCAAGCGGGGAGGGCAGGGGGCCCACGAGCAGTACTTC.

The rearrangement uses TRBV2 and TRBJ2-7, with TRBD1 matching 8 bases. V trimming: 4 bases; J trimming: 0 bases; junction bases outside the gene matches: 5. The germline V gene has CDR1 SNHLY and CDR2 FYNNEI. CDR3 length equals 15 residues. This CDR3 is CASSVRGQDSYEQYF. The CDR3 DNA is TGTGCCAGCAGTGTGAGGGGACAGGACTCCTACGAGCAGTACTTC.

V gene TRBV6-1 combines with J gene TRBJ2-5, with 10 bases aligning to TRBD2. This CDR3 has 21 residues. Looked up from germline, CDR1 is MNHNS and CDR2 is SASEGT. V lost 2 bases, J lost 5 bases, and 23 bases stayed unmatched. CDR3 loop: CASSESGGRASGRDRGETQYF. In DNA, the CDR3 is TGTGCCAGCAGTGAAAGCGGGGGAAGGGCCAGCGGGAGGGACCGGGGGGAGACCCAGTACTTC.

This clone occurred a few times. The J gene is TRBJ1-6, the V gene TRBV10-3; the D gene is possibly TRBD1 (5 bases). The CDR3 runs to 14 residues. CDR1 is ENHRY and CDR2 is SYGVKD in the germline V gene. Between the trimmed V and J ends, which lost 7 bases and 6 bases, there was a span of 13 bases. CDR3 loop: CAIIFQGGNSPLHF. The CDR3 DNA is TGTGCCATCATTTTCCAGGGAGGTAATTCACCCCTCCACTTT.

In this sample, this clone turned up many times. V gene TRBV27 combines with J gene TRBJ2-7; TRBD2 matches at 8 bases. The CDR3 extends over 13 amino acids. Germline V CDR1 and CDR2: MNHEY, SMNVEV (reference sequence). The V and J ends lost 6 bases and 6 bases, in that order; junction bases with no gene match: 7. Written as DNA, the CDR3 is TGTGCCAGCAGCGCGACTAGCGAAGGCGAGCAGTACTTC. The encoded protein is CASSATSEGEQYF.

This clone showed up just once. The chain joins TRBV9 to TRBJ2-1; 9 nucleotides agree with TRBD2. J lost 9 bases, V lost 0 bases, and 22 bases had no gene match. CDR1 is SGDLS and CDR2 is YYNGEE in the germline V gene. CDR3 length: 20 residues. The CDR3 DNA reads TGTGCCAGCAGCGTAGAGAATGCTCTATGGGCGGGAGGGATTTGGGGTGAGCAGTTCTTC. It is translated as CASSVENALWAGGIWGEQFF.

The chain recombines TRBV4-2 with TRBJ2-3; D is ambiguous. V dropped 5 bases and J dropped 2 bases, with 14 bases sitting between them. There are 15 residues in the CDR3. CDR1 and CDR2 from the germline V gene are LGHNA and YNFKEQ. CDR3 in amino acids: CASSLQLSATDTQYF. The CDR3 DNA reads as TGTGCCAGCAGCTTACAACTATCCGCCACAGATACGCAGTATTTT.

This clone was observed a single time. The genes are TRBV6-1 and TRBJ2-7; 11 bases map to TRBD1. CDR3 length equals 15 residues. V dropped 1 base and J dropped 7; count of bases not matched to a gene: 6. Germline V gives CDR1 MNHNS, CDR2 SASEGT. CDR3 in amino acids: CASSEVGQGALEQYF. The CDR3 DNA is TGTGCCAGCAGTGAAGTAGGACAGGGGGCCCTAGAGCAGTACTTC.

This clone was recorded a few times. The chain links TRBV2 to TRBJ2-5; 13 bases fit TRBD2. V dropped 6 bases and J dropped 1; count of bases not matched to a gene: 5. The germline V gene encodes CDR1 SNHLY and CDR2 FYNNEI. The CDR3 length is 16 residues. The CDR3 nucleotides are TGTGCCAGCAGCCTCACTAGCGGGAGGGCCCAAGAGACCCAGTACTTC. Amino acid sequence: CASSLTSGRAQETQYF.

Worth noting for this clone: Other DNA sequences of this sample code for an identical CDR3. This chain connects TRBV4-2 to TRBJ2-7; maybe TRBD2 (5 bases). Trimming took 1 base from V and 4 from J, leaving 8 bases between them. CDR3 length equals 13 residues. Germline-derived CDR1 and CDR2 are LGHNA and YNFKEQ. CDR3 DNA sequence: TGTGCCAGCAGCCAAGTACGAGGGTACGAGCAGTACTTC. This codes for CASSQVRGYEQYF.

The chain uses TRBV11-3 and TRBJ2-1; 11 bases map to TRBD2. Germline CDR1 and CDR2: SGHNT and YENEEA. This CDR3 spans 17 amino acids. After removal of 1 base from V and 4 bases from J, the junction contained 6 bases not matched to a gene. The CDR3 reads CASSLGLAGGPYNEQFF. CDR3 sequence (DNA): TGTGCCAGCAGCTTAGGGCTAGCGGGAGGACCATACAATGAGCAGTTCTTC.

The chain couples TRBV29-1 to TRBJ2-3; TRBD2 matches at 8 bases. CDR1 is SQVTM and CDR2 is ANQGSEA in the germline V gene. V shed 2 bases, J shed 4 bases, and the junction held 2 bases outside the gene matches. CDR3 size: 13 residues. As DNA, the CDR3 is TGCAGCGTTGAACCGGGACTAGCAGATACGCAGTATTTT. The encoded protein is CSVEPGLADTQYF.

V is TRBV28 and J is TRBJ1-5; D unresolved. Per the germline V gene, CDR1 is MDHEN and CDR2 is SYDVKM. The CDR3 is 15 amino acids. The germline V and J ends were trimmed by 6 bases and 3 bases, with 15 bases remaining between them. The DNA of the CDR3 is TGTGCCAGCAGCTCCGGATTGGAGACCAATCAGCCCCAGCATTTT. This sequence encodes CASSSGLETNQPQHF.